This T cell receptor (beta chain) stems from a study of blood T cell repertoires in COVID-19. Overall study: Whether acute or convalescent, the COVID-19 samples came from the United States, Italy and Spain. Sample material is recorded as cDNA or gDNA derived from T cells, B-cell-depleted T cells, or PBMCs.

In the original workflow: Scientists estimated how many nucleated cells there were by amplifying reference gene primers. Sequenced by immunoSEQ multiplex PCR; TCRdb stores in-frame clones only, minus some. V, J and clone size were drawn from that table, and D and trimming were deduced from the DNA. The table shows approximately 80,000 clones, with about 87% occurring only once. Material: peripheral blood. This clonotype originated in a human donor in a cohort sampled during active COVID-19.

CDR3: CASGLDRLFTEAFF. The CDR3 DNA sequence: TGTGCTAGTGGTTTGGACAGGCTTTTCACTGAAGCTTTCTTT. This chain links TRBV12-5 with TRBJ1-1; D is possibly TRBD1 (5 bases). The CDR3 is made up of 14 amino acids. The V and J ends lost 1 base and 4 bases respectively, with 10 bases between them. Germline values: CDR1 LGHNT, CDR2 FRNRAP.